The sequence of this T cell receptor beta chain was determined in a study of OX40 agonist ivuxolimab in advanced cancers. General notes on the study: Ivuxolimab was an agonistic, fully human IgG2 monoclonal antibody directed against OX40 (CD134), a costimulatory receptor. Intravenous ivuxolimab was administered to patients every 2 weeks at six dose levels: 0.01, 0.1, 0.3, 1.5, 3 and 10 mg/kg. Among the roughly 52 dose-escalation patients, some 19 had hepatocellular carcinoma, approximately 15 melanoma, 9 renal cell carcinoma and 9 head and neck cancer. In the dose-escalation cohort, 82.7% of patients were male, and the mean age was approximately 60 years, with a range of about 23 to 85. Prior anti-PD-1, anti-PD-L1 or anti-CTLA-4 therapy was permitted, and 35% to 40% of dose-escalation patients had received checkpoint inhibitors. Three dose-escalation patients achieved partial responses, one with hepatocellular carcinoma and two with cutaneous melanoma. The purpose of peripheral TCRbeta sequencing was to test whether ivuxolimab changed TCR sequence diversity and led to clonal T-cell expansion. The paper covers the monotherapy dose-escalation part of the phase I ivuxolimab trial, which included N of about 56 patients.

Genomic DNA was isolated from the sorted cells so that the TCRbeta CDR3 region could be sequenced. The immunoSEQ Assay was used to sequence the TCRbeta CDR3 regions. The immuneACCESS repertoire file appears here via TCRdb, limited to in-frame rearrangements. These files lack a portion of the clones; in checked studies, under half of the deficit traces to unresolved V genes, and the cause of the others is not known. Counted in this sample were approximately 61,000 clones; about 91% of them appeared once. The ten largest clones capture 1.5% to 2% of the sample. The trial excluded patients who had a history of autoimmune disease or were on systemic immunosuppression. Peripheral blood for TCR sequencing was drawn from every dose cohort at baseline, at cycle 4 day 1 and at cycle 7 day 1. The samples were taken from a phase I, first-in-human, multicenter, open-label dose-escalation trial of ivuxolimab. Adults with locally advanced or metastatic melanoma, renal cell carcinoma, hepatocellular carcinoma or head and neck squamous cell carcinoma were enrolled in the trial. Before TCR sequencing, CD4+ and CD8+ T cells were separately sorted from peripheral blood.

V gives up 4 bases and J gives up 2 bases, and the segment between their germline ends measures 9 bases. From the cysteine through the phenylalanine, the CDR3 covers 13 amino acids. Just the 39-base CDR3 DNA is kept, in frame starting at base 1. Via the germline V gene, CDR1 is SQVTM and CDR2 ANQGSEA. Remarks on this clone: The antigen this receptor binds is unknown. Base qualities were left out, and no much larger clone turns up one base away.

Study-wide findings and limitations: Antigen specificity was not determined for the clonally expanded peripheral T cells. Low levels of normalized T-cell clonal expansion were also seen in some patients who did not respond. At doses of 0.1 to 3.0 mg/kg, clonal expansion of both CD4+ and CD8+ blood T cells was observed from baseline to week 6. After ivuxolimab, CD8+ T cells had more expanded clones than CD4+ T cells on average. Partial responders in the 0.1-3.0 mg/kg groups had among the lowest normalized peripheral clonal expansion, especially among CD8+ T cells.

The chain joins TRBV29-1 to TRBJ1-5, with the D segment identity uncertain. This TCR came from an adult with an advanced solid tumor such as melanoma, head and neck, liver or kidney cancer. The sample here was CD4+ or CD8+ T cells sorted from blood, taken in a trial of the OX40 agonist ivuxolimab. The CDR3 loop reads CSVVPGGNQPQHF. The nucleotide sequence reads as follows: TGCAGCGTTGTCCCGGGTGGCAATCAGCCCCAGCATTTT.